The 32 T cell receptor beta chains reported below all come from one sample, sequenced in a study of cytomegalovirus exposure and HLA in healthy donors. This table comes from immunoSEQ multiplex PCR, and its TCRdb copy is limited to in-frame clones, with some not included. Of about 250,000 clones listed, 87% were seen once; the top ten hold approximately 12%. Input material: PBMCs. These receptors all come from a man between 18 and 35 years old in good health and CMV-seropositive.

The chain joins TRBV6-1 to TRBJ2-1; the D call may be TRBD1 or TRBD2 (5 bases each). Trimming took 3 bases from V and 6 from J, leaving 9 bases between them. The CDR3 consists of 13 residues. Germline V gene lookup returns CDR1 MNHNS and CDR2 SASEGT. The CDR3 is CASSDGTLNEQFF. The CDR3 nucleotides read TGTGCCAGCAGTGATGGGACGCTCAATGAGCAGTTCTTC.

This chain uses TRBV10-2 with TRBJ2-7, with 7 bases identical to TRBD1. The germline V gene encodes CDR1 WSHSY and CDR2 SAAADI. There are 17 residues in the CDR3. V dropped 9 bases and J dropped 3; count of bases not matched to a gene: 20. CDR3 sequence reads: CARFVGTVPFDYYEQYF. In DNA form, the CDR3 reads TGCGCCAGGTTCGTCGGGACAGTCCCCTTCGATTACTACGAGCAGTACTTC.

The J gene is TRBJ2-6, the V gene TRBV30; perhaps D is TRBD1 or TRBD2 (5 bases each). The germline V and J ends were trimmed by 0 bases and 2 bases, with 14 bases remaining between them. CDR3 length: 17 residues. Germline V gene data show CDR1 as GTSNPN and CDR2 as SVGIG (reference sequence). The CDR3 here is CAWSVRAGAAGANVLTF. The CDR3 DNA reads TGTGCCTGGAGTGTAAGGGCCGGGGCGGCTGGGGCCAACGTCCTGACTTTC. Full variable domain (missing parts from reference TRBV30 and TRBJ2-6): SQTIHQWPATLVQPVGSPLSLECTVEGTSNPNLYWYRQAAGRGLQLLFYSVGIGQISSEVPQNLSASRPQDRQFILSSKKLLLSDSGFYLCAWSVRAGAAGANVLTFGAGSRLTVL.

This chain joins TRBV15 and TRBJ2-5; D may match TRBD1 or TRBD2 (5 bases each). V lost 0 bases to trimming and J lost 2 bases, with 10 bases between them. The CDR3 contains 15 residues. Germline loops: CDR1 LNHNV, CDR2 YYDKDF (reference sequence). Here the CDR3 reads CATSRERGLQETQYF. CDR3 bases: TGTGCCACCAGCAGAGAACGGGGCCTACAAGAGACCCAGTACTTC. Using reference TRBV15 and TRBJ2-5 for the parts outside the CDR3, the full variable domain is DAMVIQNPRYQVTQFGKPVTLSCSQTLNHNVMYWYQQKSSQAPKLLFHYYDKDFNNEADTPDNFQSRRPNTSFCFLDIRSPGLGDTAMYLCATSRERGLQETQYFGPGTRLLVL.

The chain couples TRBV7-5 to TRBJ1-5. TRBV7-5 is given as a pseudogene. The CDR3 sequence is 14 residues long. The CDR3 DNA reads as TGTGCCAGAAGCTTAGCGGGAAGGAGGCAGCCCCAGCATTTT. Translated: CARSLAGRRQPQHF.

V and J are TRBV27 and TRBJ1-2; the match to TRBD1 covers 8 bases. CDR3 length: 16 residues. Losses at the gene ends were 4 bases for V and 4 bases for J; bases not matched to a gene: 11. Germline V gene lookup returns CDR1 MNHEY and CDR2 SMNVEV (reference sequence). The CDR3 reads CASSWGTGSEGYGYTF. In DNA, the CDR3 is TGTGCCAGCAGTTGGGGGACAGGATCCGAGGGCTATGGCTACACCTTC.

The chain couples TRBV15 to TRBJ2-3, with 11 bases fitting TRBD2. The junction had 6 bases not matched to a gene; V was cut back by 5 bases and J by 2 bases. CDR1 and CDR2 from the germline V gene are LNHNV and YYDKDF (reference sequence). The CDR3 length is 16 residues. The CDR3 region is CATSSGTSGPTDTQYF. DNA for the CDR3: TGTGCCACCAGCTCTGGGACTAGCGGACCCACAGATACGCAGTATTTT.

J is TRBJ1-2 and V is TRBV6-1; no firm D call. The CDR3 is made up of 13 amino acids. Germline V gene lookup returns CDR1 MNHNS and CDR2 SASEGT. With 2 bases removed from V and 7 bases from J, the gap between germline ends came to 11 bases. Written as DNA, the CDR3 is TGTGCCAGCAGTGAATTATATGAGGGTGGCTACACCTTC. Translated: CASSELYEGGYTF.

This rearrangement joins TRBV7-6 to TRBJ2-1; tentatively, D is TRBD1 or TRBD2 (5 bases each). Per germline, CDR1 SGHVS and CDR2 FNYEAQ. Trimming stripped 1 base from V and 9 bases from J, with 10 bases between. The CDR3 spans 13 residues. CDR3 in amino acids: CASSLEGAGEQFF. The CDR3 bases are TGTGCCAGCAGCTTAGAAGGGGCGGGTGAGCAGTTCTTC.

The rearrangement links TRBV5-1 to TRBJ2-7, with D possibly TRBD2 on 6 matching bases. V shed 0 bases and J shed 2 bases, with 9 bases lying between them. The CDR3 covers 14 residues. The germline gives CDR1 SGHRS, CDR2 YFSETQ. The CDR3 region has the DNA TGCGCCAGCAGCTTGGGTAGCGGCGCCTACGAGCAGTACTTC. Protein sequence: CASSLGSGAYEQYF.

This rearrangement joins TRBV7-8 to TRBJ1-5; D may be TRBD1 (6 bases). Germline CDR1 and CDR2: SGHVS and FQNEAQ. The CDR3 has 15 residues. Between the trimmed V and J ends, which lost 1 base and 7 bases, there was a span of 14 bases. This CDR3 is CASSLGAGQGQPQHF. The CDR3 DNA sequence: TGTGCCAGCAGCTTAGGCGCAGGGCAGGGGCAGCCCCAGCATTTT.

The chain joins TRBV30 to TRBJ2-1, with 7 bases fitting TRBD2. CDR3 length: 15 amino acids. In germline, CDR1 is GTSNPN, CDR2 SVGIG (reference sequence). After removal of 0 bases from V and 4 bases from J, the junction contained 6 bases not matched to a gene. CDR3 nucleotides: TGTGCCTGGAGTGTTGCTAGCGGAACTTACAATGAGCAGTTCTTC. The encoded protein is CAWSVASGTYNEQFF.

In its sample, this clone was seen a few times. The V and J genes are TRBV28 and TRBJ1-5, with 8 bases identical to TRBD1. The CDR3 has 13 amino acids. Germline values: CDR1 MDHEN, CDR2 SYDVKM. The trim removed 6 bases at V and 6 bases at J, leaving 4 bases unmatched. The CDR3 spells CASRTGVSQPQHF. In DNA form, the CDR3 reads TGTGCCAGCAGGACAGGGGTAAGTCAGCCCCAGCATTTT.

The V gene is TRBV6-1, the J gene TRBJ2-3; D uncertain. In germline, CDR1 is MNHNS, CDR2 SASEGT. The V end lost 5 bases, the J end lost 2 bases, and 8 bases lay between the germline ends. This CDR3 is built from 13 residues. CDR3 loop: CASSRSFTDTQYF. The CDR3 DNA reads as TGTGCCAGCAGTAGGAGTTTCACAGATACGCAGTATTTT.

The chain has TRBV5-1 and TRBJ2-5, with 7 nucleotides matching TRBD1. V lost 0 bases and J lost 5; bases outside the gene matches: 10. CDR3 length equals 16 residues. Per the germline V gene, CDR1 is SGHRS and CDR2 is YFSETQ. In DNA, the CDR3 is TGCGCCAGCAGCTTGGGGGACAGCGTTTCATTGGAGACCCAGTACTTC. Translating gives CASSLGDSVSLETQYF.

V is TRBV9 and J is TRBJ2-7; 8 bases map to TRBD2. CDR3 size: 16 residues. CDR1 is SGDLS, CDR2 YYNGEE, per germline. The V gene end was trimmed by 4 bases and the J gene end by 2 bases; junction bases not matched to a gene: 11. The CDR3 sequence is CASSNQLSGIPYEQYF. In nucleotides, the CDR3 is TGTGCCAGCAGCAACCAGCTTAGCGGGATTCCCTACGAGCAGTACTTC. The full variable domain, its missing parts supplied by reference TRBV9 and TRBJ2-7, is DSGVTQTPKHLITATGQRVTLRCSPRSGDLSVYWYQQSLDQGLQFLIQYYNGEERAKGNILERFSAQQFPDLHSELNLSSLELGDSALYFCASSNQLSGIPYEQYFGPGTRLTVT.

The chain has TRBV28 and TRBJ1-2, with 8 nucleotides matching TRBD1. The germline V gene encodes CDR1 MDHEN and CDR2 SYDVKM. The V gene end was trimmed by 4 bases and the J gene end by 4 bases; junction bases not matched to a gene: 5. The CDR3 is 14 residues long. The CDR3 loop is CASSSGQGSYGYTF. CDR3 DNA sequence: TGTGCCAGCAGTTCCGGACAGGGATCCTATGGCTACACCTTC.

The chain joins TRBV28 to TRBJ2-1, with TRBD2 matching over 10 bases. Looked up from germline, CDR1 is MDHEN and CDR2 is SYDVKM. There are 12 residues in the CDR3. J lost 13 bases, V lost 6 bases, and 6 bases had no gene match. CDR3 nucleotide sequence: TGTGCCAGCAGAGCCCCTAGCGGGAGACAGTTCTTC. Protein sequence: CASRAPSGRQFF.

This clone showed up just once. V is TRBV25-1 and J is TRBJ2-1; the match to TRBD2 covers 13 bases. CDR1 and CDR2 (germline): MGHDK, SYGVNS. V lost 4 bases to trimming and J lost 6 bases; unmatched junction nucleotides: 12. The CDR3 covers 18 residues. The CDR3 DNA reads TGTGCCAGCAGTGGGGGACTAGCGGGACCCACCTTAGGCAATGAGCAGTTCTTC. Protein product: CASSGGLAGPTLGNEQFF.

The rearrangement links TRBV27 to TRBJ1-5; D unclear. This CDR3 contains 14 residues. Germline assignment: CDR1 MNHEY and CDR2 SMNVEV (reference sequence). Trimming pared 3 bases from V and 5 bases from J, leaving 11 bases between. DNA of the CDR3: TGTGCCAGCAGTTTCGGGCTGGCCGATCAGCCCCAGCATTTT. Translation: CASSFGLADQPQHF.

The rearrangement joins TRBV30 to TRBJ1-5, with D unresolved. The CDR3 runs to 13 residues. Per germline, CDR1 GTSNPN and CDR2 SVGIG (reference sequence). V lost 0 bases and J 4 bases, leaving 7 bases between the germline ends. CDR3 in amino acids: CAWSVTNNQPQHF. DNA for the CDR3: TGTGCCTGGAGTGTAACAAATAATCAGCCCCAGCATTTT.

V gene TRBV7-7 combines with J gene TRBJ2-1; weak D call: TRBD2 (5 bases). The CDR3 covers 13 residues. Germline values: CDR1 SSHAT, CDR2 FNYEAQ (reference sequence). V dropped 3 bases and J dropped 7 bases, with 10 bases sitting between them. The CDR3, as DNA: TGTGCCAGCAGCTTGGACCGGGGTAATGAGCAGTTCTTC. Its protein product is CASSLDRGNEQFF.

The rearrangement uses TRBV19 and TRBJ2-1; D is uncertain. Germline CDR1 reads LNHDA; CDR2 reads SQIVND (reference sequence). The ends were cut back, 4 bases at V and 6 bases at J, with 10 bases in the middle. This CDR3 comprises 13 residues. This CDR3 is CASSTDLPNEQFF. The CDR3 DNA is TGTGCCAGTAGTACGGACCTTCCCAATGAGCAGTTCTTC.

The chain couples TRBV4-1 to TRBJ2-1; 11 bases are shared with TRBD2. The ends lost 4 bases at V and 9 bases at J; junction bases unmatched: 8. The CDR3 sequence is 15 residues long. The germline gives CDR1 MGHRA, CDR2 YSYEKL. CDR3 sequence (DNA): TGCGCCAGCAGCCGAGGACTAGCGGGCGTGAGTGAGCAGTTCTTC. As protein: CASSRGLAGVSEQFF.

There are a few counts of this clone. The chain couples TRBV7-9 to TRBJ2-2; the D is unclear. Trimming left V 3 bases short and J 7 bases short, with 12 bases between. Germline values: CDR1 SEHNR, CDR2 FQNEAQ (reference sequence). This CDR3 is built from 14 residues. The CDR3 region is CASSFKGSVGELFF. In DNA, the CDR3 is TGTGCCAGCAGCTTTAAAGGATCGGTCGGGGAGCTGTTTTTT.

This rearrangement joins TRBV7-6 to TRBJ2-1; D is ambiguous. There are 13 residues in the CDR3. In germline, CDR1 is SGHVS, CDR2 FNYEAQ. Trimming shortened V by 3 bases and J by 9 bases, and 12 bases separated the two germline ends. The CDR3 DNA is TGTGCCAGCAGCTTTTTCGCGGCTGCTGAGCAGTTCTTC. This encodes CASSFFAAAEQFF.

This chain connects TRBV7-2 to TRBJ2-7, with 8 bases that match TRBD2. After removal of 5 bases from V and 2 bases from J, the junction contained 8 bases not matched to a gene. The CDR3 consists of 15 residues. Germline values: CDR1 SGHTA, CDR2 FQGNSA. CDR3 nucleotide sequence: TGTGCCAGCAGCCGCGGCACTAGCGGAACCTACGAGCAGTACTTC. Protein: CASSRGTSGTYEQYF.

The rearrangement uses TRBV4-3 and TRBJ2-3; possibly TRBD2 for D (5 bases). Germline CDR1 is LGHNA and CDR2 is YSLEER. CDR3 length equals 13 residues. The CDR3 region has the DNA TGCGCTTCTAAGGGAGCCGACACAGATACGCAGTATTTT. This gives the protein CASKGADTDTQYF.

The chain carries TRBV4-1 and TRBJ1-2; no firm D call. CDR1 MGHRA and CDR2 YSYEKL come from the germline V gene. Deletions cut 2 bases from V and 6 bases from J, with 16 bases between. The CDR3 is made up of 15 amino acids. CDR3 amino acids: CASSQLGFMSHGYTF. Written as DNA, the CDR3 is TGCGCCAGCAGCCAATTAGGGTTTATGTCTCATGGCTACACCTTC.

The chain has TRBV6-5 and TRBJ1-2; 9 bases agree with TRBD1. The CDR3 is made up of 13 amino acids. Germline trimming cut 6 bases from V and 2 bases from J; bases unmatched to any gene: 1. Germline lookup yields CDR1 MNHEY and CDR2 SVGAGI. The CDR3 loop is CASRGTGNYGYTF. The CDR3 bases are TGTGCCAGCAGGGGGACAGGGAACTATGGCTACACCTTC.

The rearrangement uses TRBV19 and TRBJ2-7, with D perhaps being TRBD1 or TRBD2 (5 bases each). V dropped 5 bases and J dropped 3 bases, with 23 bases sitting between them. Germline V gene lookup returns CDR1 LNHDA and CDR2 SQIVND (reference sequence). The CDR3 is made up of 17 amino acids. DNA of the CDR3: TGTGCCAGTAGTGATACCCCCTGGGGAAGGGGAGACTACGAGCAGTACTTC. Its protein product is CASSDTPWGRGDYEQYF.

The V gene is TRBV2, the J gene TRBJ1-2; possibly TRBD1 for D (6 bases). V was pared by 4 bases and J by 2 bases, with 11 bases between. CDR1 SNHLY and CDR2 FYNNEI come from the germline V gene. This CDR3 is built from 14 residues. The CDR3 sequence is CASSGDTGNYGYTF. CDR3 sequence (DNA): TGTGCCAGCAGTGGAGATACAGGGAACTATGGCTACACCTTC.